One and the same sample provided the 14 T cell receptor beta chains below, sequenced in a study of cytomegalovirus exposure and HLA in healthy donors. It was with 60 Vbeta and 13 Jbeta primers that the PCR ran. TCRdb keeps only in-frame clones here, not all; method: immunoSEQ multiplex PCR. The sample includes a few hundred thousand clones, approximately 79% of them seen just once. Sample: PBMCs. The source is a man between 18 and 35 years old in good health and CMV-seronegative.

The chain is built from TRBV7-9 and TRBJ2-2; 9 nucleotides agree with TRBD1. CDR1 and CDR2 (germline): SEHNR, FQNEAQ (reference sequence). Trimming at V came to 1 base and at J to 7 bases, leaving 10 bases not matched to a gene. This CDR3 is 17 amino acids long. CDR3 DNA: TGTGCCAGCAGCTTAGGGACCGGGACAGGGTCCCTCGGGGAGCTGTTTTTT. Translating gives CASSLGTGTGSLGELFF. Variable domain in full (rest from reference TRBV7-9 and TRBJ2-2): DTGVSQNPRHKITKRGQNVTFRCDPISEHNRLYWYRQTLGQGPEFLTYFQNEAQLEKSRLLSDRFSAERPKGSFSTLEIQRTEQGDSAMYLCASSLGTGTGSLGELFFGEGSRLTVL.

The chain carries TRBV4-3 and TRBJ1-1; D is perhaps TRBD1 (5 bases). Germline assignment: CDR1 LGHNA and CDR2 YSLEER. This CDR3 has 15 residues. Trimming took off 1 base at V and 4 bases at J, with 13 bases between the two ends. CDR3 residues: CASSQGDGRFTEAFF. The CDR3, as DNA: TGCGCCAGCAGCCAAGGGGACGGGAGATTCACTGAAGCTTTCTTT.

This clone was seen a handful of times. The chain links TRBV13 to TRBJ2-5; TRBD1 matches at 8 bases. The CDR3 is made up of 16 amino acids. The V gene's germline CDR1 is PRHDT and CDR2 FYEKMQ (reference sequence). The junction had 11 bases not matched to a gene; V was cut back by 5 bases and J by 3 bases. CDR3 residues: CASSTAGTGPKETQYF. In nucleotides, the CDR3 is TGTGCCAGCAGCACAGCCGGGACAGGACCAAAAGAGACCCAGTACTTC. Using reference TRBV13 and TRBJ2-5 for the parts outside the CDR3, the full variable domain is AAGVIQSPRHLIKEKRETATLKCYPIPRHDTVYWYQQGPGQDPQFLISFYEKMQSDKGSIPDRFSAQQFSDYHSELNMSSLELGDSALYFCASSTAGTGPKETQYFGPGTRLLVL.

The rearrangement joins TRBV11-3 to TRBJ1-2, with TRBD1 identical over 7 bases. The CDR3 runs 16 residues. In germline, CDR1 is SGHNT, CDR2 YENEEA. V lost 1 base to trimming and J lost 1 base; unmatched junction nucleotides: 6. The CDR3 DNA reads TGTGCCAGCAGCTTAGCTCGGGACAGCTTTAACTATGGCTACACCTTC. Translating gives CASSLARDSFNYGYTF.

This chain uses TRBV7-9 with TRBJ2-1; perhaps TRBD1 as D (6 bases). The CDR3 is made up of 18 amino acids. The V end was cut by 4 bases, the J end by 5 bases, with 24 bases between. Germline V gene lookup returns CDR1 SEHNR and CDR2 FQNEAQ (reference sequence). The CDR3 here is CASSWGQGPQDANNEQFF. CDR3 DNA: TGTGCCAGCAGCTGGGGGCAGGGCCCCCAGGACGCAAACAATGAGCAGTTCTTC. Drawing the rest from reference TRBV7-9 and TRBJ2-1, the complete variable domain is DTGVSQNPRHKITKRGQNVTFRCDPISEHNRLYWYRQTLGQGPEFLTYFQNEAQLEKSRLLSDRFSAERPKGSFSTLEIQRTEQGDSAMYLCASSWGQGPQDANNEQFFGPGTRLTVL.

The sample holds many counts of this clone. The rearrangement links TRBV4-3 to TRBJ1-1; 9 bases agree with TRBD1. Per germline, CDR1 LGHNA and CDR2 YSLEER. The CDR3 contains 21 residues. The V and J ends lost 0 bases and 1 base, in that order; junction bases with no gene match: 18. CDR3 sequence reads: CASSQDLQRGMGQGKNTEAFF. The CDR3 DNA reads as TGCGCCAGCAGCCAAGATCTTCAGAGGGGGATGGGACAGGGTAAGAACACTGAAGCTTTCTTT.

This chain connects TRBV5-6 to TRBJ1-1, with a tentative D call TRBD1 (6 bases). The V and J ends lost 4 bases and 5 bases respectively, with 18 bases between them. CDR3 length equals 15 residues. Germline CDR1 and CDR2: SGHDT and YYEEEE. This CDR3 reads CASSRLAGAGTEAFF. DNA for the CDR3: TGTGCCAGCAGCCGGTTGGCGGGGGCCGGAACTGAAGCTTTCTTT.

The chain has TRBV6-5 and TRBJ1-1, with D tentatively TRBD1 (6 bases). The length of the CDR3 is 13 residues. CDR1 and CDR2 (germline): MNHEY, SVGAGI. With 4 bases removed from V and 5 bases from J, the gap between germline ends came to 11 bases. The CDR3 bases are TGTGCCAGCAGTTCCTTGACAGGAACTGAAGCTTTCTTT. Its translation is CASSSLTGTEAFF.

As concerns this clone: The same CDR3 also results from other DNA sequences found in this sample. The chain carries TRBV30 and TRBJ1-6; 9 bases agree with TRBD1. The junction had 7 bases not matched to a gene; V was cut back by 7 bases and J by 6 bases. The CDR3 loop spans 14 amino acids. Germline V gene sequence: CDR1 GTSNPN, CDR2 SVGIG (reference sequence). The CDR3 here is CAFLGQGFNSPLHF. The DNA of the CDR3 is TGTGCCTTTTTGGGACAGGGATTTAATTCACCCCTCCACTTT.

The chain links TRBV25-1 to TRBJ2-1; 12 positions agree with TRBD2. Germline CDR1 and CDR2: MGHDK and SYGVNS. The ends lost 5 bases at V and 4 bases at J; junction bases unmatched: 6. The CDR3 totals 16 residues. The CDR3, as DNA: TGTGCCAGCAGTAGGCCTAGCGGGGGGGGATACAATGAGCAGTTCTTC. Protein product: CASSRPSGGGYNEQFF.

The gene calls are TRBV6-1 and TRBJ2-5, with TRBD2 identical over 7 bases. V shed 8 bases and J 4 bases; nucleotides not matched to a gene: 7. In germline, CDR1 is MNHNS, CDR2 SASEGT. The CDR3 covers 13 residues. CDR3 sequence: CASGTISVETQYF. Written as DNA, the CDR3 is TGTGCCAGCGGGACTATTTCGGTAGAGACCCAGTACTTC.

The chain employs TRBV19 and TRBJ1-2; 7 bases map to TRBD1. Germline CDR1 and CDR2: LNHDA and SQIVND (reference sequence). The CDR3 has 13 amino acids. With V trimmed by 9 bases and J by 7 bases, 11 bases remained unmatched. Here the CDR3 DNA reads TGTGCCAGCTCCCAAACAGGGGAGTCTGGCTACACCTTC. This encodes CASSQTGESGYTF.

This clone has more than one count but fewer than ten. The J gene is TRBJ2-1, the V gene TRBV13; D is perhaps TRBD2 (5 bases). In germline, CDR1 is PRHDT, CDR2 FYEKMQ (reference sequence). The V gene lost 5 bases and the J gene lost 7 bases, with 9 bases spanning the gap. This CDR3 comprises 12 residues. As DNA, the CDR3 is TGTGCCAGCAGCCTGACTACTAATGAGCAGTTCTTC. Protein sequence: CASSLTTNEQFF.

The chain has TRBV19 and TRBJ2-7; possible D gene TRBD2, 6 bases. The CDR3 contains 18 residues. Germline assignment: CDR1 LNHDA and CDR2 SQIVND (reference sequence). The V end was cut by 3 bases, the J end by 5 bases, with 26 bases between. Here the CDR3 reads CASSIVTSLVTGPNEQYF. CDR3 sequence (DNA): TGTGCCAGTAGTATCGTGACTAGTCTCGTCACGGGTCCGAACGAGCAGTACTTC.